Below, one T cell receptor beta chain is given with its context. Its cognate antigen is unknown. The junction and the germline gene differ at one end; a read error may be behind it. The CDR3 has 13 amino acids. Germline CDR1 reads SSHAT; CDR2 reads FNYEAQ (reference sequence). Depth targeted 1 in 200,000 to 1 in 1 million T cells, averaging approximately 9.9x coverage per clonotype. Produced via immunoSEQ multiplex PCR; TCRdb's table is partial and in-frame only. Among about 200,000 clones listed, around 70% were seen once. The data were obtained in a study of cytotoxic CD8 clonotypes in ibrutinib-treated CLL. Across the whole study: Response sampling took place at median about 12 months of treatment, range 6 to 36. Whole-study findings and limits: Clonality rose at ibrutinib response, held steady in sustained remission, and fell toward baseline at progression.

The chain has TRBV7-7 and TRBJ2-7, with D tentatively TRBD1 (5 bases). Sequences were derived from PBMCs, sampled after 24 months of ibrutinib treatment. The receptor was isolated from a human donor with chronic lymphocytic leukemia. The CDR3 is CASSLGPPYEQYF. Here the CDR3 DNA reads TGTGCTAGCAGCCTGGGGCCTCCCTACGAGCAGTACTTC.